This T cell receptor beta chain originates from a study of shared clonotypes between healthy human individuals. Study-level findings and limits: Shared clonotypes: about 5.3% naive CD4, about 3.3% naive CD8, 2% to 2.5% memory CD4, more than 0.3% memory CD8.

V was clipped by 6 bases and J by 9 bases, with 14 bases between them. This CDR3 spans 12 amino acids. The germline gives CDR1 SNHLY, CDR2 FYNNEI. Points on this clone: Its antigen is undetermined.

In the study's own analysis: ImmunoSEQ yielded junction-only sequences lacking quality scores, so filtering differed. Only in-frame clones appear in the TCRdb table, and some are missing; sequencing was by immunoSEQ multiplex PCR. V and J calls and clone size are as listed in that table; D and trimming were resolved from the DNA. This table has about 680,000 clones, about 91% appearing once. It was CD45RO-negative cells, positively selected for CCR7, that made up naive CD8 cells, with terminally differentiated effector memory CD45RA+ cells excluded. This chain links TRBV2 with TRBJ1-2; D unresolved. The sequence was obtained from a young man in good health. Sequencing used naive CD8+ T cells sorted from blood. The CDR3 sequence: CASSGGGLSYTF. CDR3 nucleotides: TGTGCCAGCAGCGGTGGCGGTTTGAGCTACACCTTC.